This entry lists 13 T cell receptor beta chains sequenced from one sample in a study of CD8 T cells in Susac syndrome. Reverse transcription of roughly 0.45 to 1 ug RNA used random hexamers. TCRdb processed the immunoSEQ multiplex PCR reads anew with MiXCR; each CDR3 protein has one entry. The table lists about 120,000 distinct CDR3 sequences, about 93% of them singletons. The source material was CD4+ T cells from PBMCs. Source of these receptors: a human donor in good health.

The chain couples TRBV30 to TRBJ2-3, with 7 bases aligning to TRBD2. The germline V gene has CDR1 GTSNPN and CDR2 SVGIG (reference sequence). J gave up 4 bases and V 3 bases, and 4 bases lay outside the gene matches. The CDR3 is made up of 13 amino acids. CDR3 protein: CAWRPGLPDTQYF. In nucleotides, the CDR3 is TGTGCCTGGAGGCCGGGACTACCAGATACGCAGTATTTT.

V and J are TRBV29-1 and TRBJ1-2; D unclear. The CDR3 spans 14 residues. Germline CDR1 SQVTM, CDR2 ANQGSEA. The V gene lost 3 bases and the J gene lost 4 bases, with 15 bases spanning the gap. CDR3 residues: CSVELQETSYGYTF. Here the CDR3 DNA reads TGCAGCGTTGAGCTACAAGAAACAAGCTATGGCTACACCTTC. The variable domain in full, completed from reference TRBV29-1 and TRBJ1-2, reads SAVISQKPSRDICQRGTSLTIQCQVDSQVTMMFWYRQQPGQSLTLIATANQGSEATYESGFVIDKFPISRPNLTFSTLTVSNMSPEDSSIYLCSVELQETSYGYTFGSGTRLTVV.

In this sample, this clonotype turned up once. CDR3 coding DNA: TGCAGTGCCTTCGGACCAGGCGGAAACAATGAGCAGTTCTTC. Translating it yields CSAFGPGGNNEQFF. The chain employs TRBV20-1 and TRBJ2-1; D gene unclear. The CDR3 has 14 residues. Germline lookup yields CDR1 DFQATT and CDR2 SNEGSKA (reference sequence). Deletions cut 6 bases from V and 5 bases from J, with 17 bases between.

The chain has TRBV7-6 and TRBJ2-5, with unresolved D. The ends were cut back, 5 bases at V and 3 bases at J, with 13 bases in the middle. This CDR3 is built from 14 residues. Germline CDR1 and CDR2: SGHVS and FNYEAQ. CDR3 protein: CASSPVVQEETQYF. The CDR3 DNA is TGTGCCAGCAGCCCCGTGGTGCAGGAAGAGACCCAGTACTTC.

In nucleotides, the CDR3 is TGTGCCAGCAGCTTGGAACATGAAAAACTGTTTTTT. Its protein is CASSLEHEKLFF. J is TRBJ1-4 and V is TRBV5-6; D ambiguous. CDR1 and CDR2 (germline): SGHDT, YYEEEE. The CDR3 covers 12 residues. The V and J ends lost 0 bases and 6 bases respectively, with 3 bases between them.

V usage is TRBV29-1 and J usage is TRBJ2-1; 8 bases are a match to TRBD2. The V gene end was trimmed by 3 bases and the J gene end by 8 bases; junction bases not matched to a gene: 15. The CDR3 runs 16 residues. CDR1 is SQVTM and CDR2 is ANQGSEA in the germline V gene. DNA for the CDR3: TGCAGCGTTGATGGCCAGGGAGCGGGAGTAAGCGATGAGCAGTTCTTC. Translation: CSVDGQGAGVSDEQFF.

This chain uses TRBV5-6 with TRBJ1-6; D is ambiguous. The CDR3 spans 16 residues. Germline V gene sequence: CDR1 SGHDT, CDR2 YYEEEE. Trimming pared 0 bases from V and 0 bases from J, leaving 7 bases between. CDR3 region: CASSLEGSSYNSPLHF. The CDR3 DNA sequence: TGTGCCAGCAGCTTGGAGGGCAGCTCCTATAATTCACCCCTCCACTTT.

V gene TRBV27 combines with J gene TRBJ2-7; D is perhaps TRBD1 or TRBD2 (6 bases each). V was trimmed by 9 bases and J by 4 bases, leaving 19 bases between them. This CDR3 is built from 14 residues. The germline V gene encodes CDR1 MNHEY and CDR2 SMNVEV (reference sequence). This chain's CDR3 is CARGTRGTLYEQYF. Here the CDR3 DNA reads TGTGCCAGAGGAACCCGGGGGACATTATACGAGCAGTACTTC.

This chain uses TRBV27 with TRBJ2-3, with D possibly TRBD2 on 5 matching bases. The V and J ends lost 4 bases and 1 base respectively, with 15 bases between them. Germline V gene sequence: CDR1 MNHEY, CDR2 SMNVEV (reference sequence). CDR3 length equals 16 residues. The CDR3 DNA is TGTGCCAGCAGTTCCCCCGACTACTACCGCACAGATACGCAGTATTTT. Its protein is CASSSPDYYRTDTQYF.

This clonotype was detected once. V is TRBV30 and J is TRBJ2-2; no definite D call. Per the germline V gene, CDR1 is GTSNPN and CDR2 is SVGIG (reference sequence). The CDR3 is 14 amino acids. Deletions cut 2 bases from V and 5 bases from J, with 12 bases between. This CDR3 reads CAWSSLQVTGELFF. For the CDR3, the DNA is TGTGCCTGGAGTTCCCTCCAGGTGACCGGGGAGCTGTTTTTT.

CDR3 sequence: CASSHSARGRWAFF. CDR3 DNA sequence: TGCGCCAGCAGTCATTCAGCGAGGGGTAGATGGGCTTTCTTT. This chain links TRBV23-1 with TRBJ1-1, with a tentative D call TRBD1 (5 bases). TRBV23-1 belongs to the ORF category, with a function that is uncertain. The CDR3 runs 14 residues. The V gene lost 3 bases and the J gene lost 11 bases, with 19 bases spanning the gap.

The chain has TRBV7-9 and TRBJ1-1, with D maybe TRBD1 (5 bases). Germline CDR1 is SEHNR and CDR2 is FQNEAQ (reference sequence). The CDR3 runs 17 residues. V lost 5 bases, J lost 1 base, and 20 bases lay in between. CDR3 amino acids: CASSDSGFLGGNTEAFF. The CDR3 DNA follows: TGTGCCAGCAGCGACTCAGGGTTCCTCGGGGGGAACACTGAAGCTTTCTTT. Together with reference TRBV7-9 and TRBJ1-1, the CDR3 gives the full variable domain: DTGVSQNPRHKITKRGQNVTFRCDPISEHNRLYWYRQTLGQGPEFLTYFQNEAQLEKSRLLSDRFSAERPKGSFSTLEIQRTEQGDSAMYLCASSDSGFLGGNTEAFFGQGTRLTVV.

This clonotype appeared a single time. The chain couples TRBV29-1 to TRBJ2-3, with unresolved D. The CDR3 has 13 amino acids. From germline, CDR1 is SQVTM and CDR2 ANQGSEA. V shed 8 bases and J shed 0 bases, with 12 bases lying between them. CDR3 amino acids: CSTWVDSTDTQYF. For the CDR3, the DNA is TGCAGCACCTGGGTGGATAGCACAGATACGCAGTATTTT.